These 9 T cell receptor beta chains came from one sample sequenced in a study of cytomegalovirus exposure and HLA in healthy donors. With 60 Vbeta and 13 Jbeta primers, the PCR was carried out. Assay: immunoSEQ multiplex PCR; the TCRdb copy retains only in-frame clones and omits some. In the table there are 250,000 to 300,000 clones, around nine tenths of which are singletons. Sequencing input: PBMCs. These receptors all stem from a girl aged 2 to 9 in good health and CMV-seronegative.

This sequence joins TRBV14 and TRBJ2-3; TRBD2 might be the D (6 bases). The CDR3 contains 17 residues. Germline V gene sequence: CDR1 SGHDN, CDR2 FVKESK. The germline V and J ends were trimmed by 0 bases and 4 bases, with 17 bases remaining between them. The CDR3 DNA follows: TGTGCCAGCAGCCAAGATCGAGGCGGGACGATTTCAGATACGCAGTATTTT. It encodes CASSQDRGGTISDTQYF. The full variable domain, rest sourced from reference TRBV14 and TRBJ2-3, is EAGVTQFPSHSVIEKGQTVTLRCDPISGHDNLYWYRRVMGKEIKFLLHFVKESKQDESGMPNNRFLAERTGGTYSTLKVQPAELEDSGVYFCASSQDRGGTISDTQYFGPGTRLTVL.

The gene calls are TRBV2 and TRBJ2-7; TRBD2 matches 7 bases. V dropped 4 bases and J dropped 0; count of bases not matched to a gene: 9. The CDR3 length is 16 residues. Germline values: CDR1 SNHLY, CDR2 FYNNEI. The CDR3, as DNA: TGTGCCAGCAGTGGCGATACGGGAGGCCGCTCCTACGAGCAGTACTTC. This codes for CASSGDTGGRSYEQYF.

This clone was observed once. The gene calls are TRBV7-9 and TRBJ2-7; 13 positions match TRBD2. CDR3 size: 14 residues. Germline loops: CDR1 SEHNR, CDR2 FQNEAQ (reference sequence). V shed 5 bases, J shed 3 bases, and the junction held 1 base outside the gene matches. The CDR3 DNA reads as TGTGCCAGCAGCGGGACTAGCGGGGACTACGAGCAGTACTTC. Translating gives CASSGTSGDYEQYF.

The J gene is TRBJ1-1, the V gene TRBV7-9, with 9 bases identical to TRBD1. The CDR3 loop spans 15 amino acids. The V gene end was trimmed by 5 bases and the J gene end by 3 bases; junction bases not matched to a gene: 7. Germline V gene data show CDR1 as SEHNR and CDR2 as FQNEAQ (reference sequence). The CDR3 DNA follows: TGTGCCAGCAGCGGCCAAGACAGGGGGGACACTGAAGCTTTCTTT. This encodes CASSGQDRGDTEAFF.

The rearrangement links TRBV4-1 to TRBJ2-7, with a possible D match to TRBD1 (6 bases). Germline CDR1 MGHRA, CDR2 YSYEKL. V lost 4 bases and J lost 7, with 23 bases in between. This CDR3 region has 16 residues. The CDR3 is CASSRPARTEGWEQYF. CDR3 nucleotide sequence: TGCGCCAGCAGCCGCCCCGCAAGGACAGAGGGTTGGGAGCAGTACTTC.

J is TRBJ1-1 and V is TRBV9; 10 bases are shared with TRBD1. This CDR3 spans 15 amino acids. The trim removed 4 bases at V and 2 bases at J, leaving 5 bases unmatched. Germline CDR1 SGDLS, CDR2 YYNGEE. The chain's CDR3 is CASSSGDRGNTEAFF. The CDR3 bases are TGTGCCAGCAGCAGCGGGGACAGGGGTAACACTGAAGCTTTCTTT.

V usage is TRBV29-1 and J usage is TRBJ2-5; D is uncertain. The J call is doubtful: the DNA matches TRBJ2-7 better. The germline gives CDR1 SQVTM, CDR2 ANQGSEA. This CDR3 comprises 11 residues. The CDR3 region is CSVEEYYEQYF. The CDR3 bases are TGCAGCGTTGAAGAGTACTACGAGCAGTACTTC.

This sequence joins TRBV4-2 and TRBJ2-2, with 9 nucleotides matching TRBD1. CDR1 and CDR2 (germline): LGHNA, YNFKEQ. The CDR3 is 18 residues long. With V trimmed by 4 bases and J by 1 base, 10 bases remained unmatched. The DNA of the CDR3 is TGTGCCAGCAGCCCGCCCCCGGGACAGGGTAGGAACACCGGGGAGCTGTTTTTT. It yields the protein CASSPPPGQGRNTGELFF.

The chain combines TRBV6-5 with TRBJ2-7; weak D call: TRBD2 (6 bases). Trimming left V 2 bases short and J 1 base short, with 12 bases between. CDR1 is MNHEY, CDR2 SVGAGI, per germline. This CDR3 spans 15 amino acids. CDR3 coding DNA: TGTGCCAGCAGTTACGGACTCCGGGAGTCCTACGAGCAGTACTTC. Its translation: CASSYGLRESYEQYF.